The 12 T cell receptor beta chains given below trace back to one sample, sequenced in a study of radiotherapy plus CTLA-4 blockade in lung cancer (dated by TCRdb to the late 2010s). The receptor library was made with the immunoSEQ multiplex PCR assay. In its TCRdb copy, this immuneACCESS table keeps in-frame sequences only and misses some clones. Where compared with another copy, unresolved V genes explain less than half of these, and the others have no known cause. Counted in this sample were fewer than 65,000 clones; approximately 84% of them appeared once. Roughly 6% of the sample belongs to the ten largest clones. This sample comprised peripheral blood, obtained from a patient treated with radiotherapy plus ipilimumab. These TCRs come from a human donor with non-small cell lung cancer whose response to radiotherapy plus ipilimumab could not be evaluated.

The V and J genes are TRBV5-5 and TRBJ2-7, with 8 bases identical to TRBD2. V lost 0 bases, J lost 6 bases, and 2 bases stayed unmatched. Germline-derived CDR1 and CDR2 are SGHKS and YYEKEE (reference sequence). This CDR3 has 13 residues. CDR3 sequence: CASSLGSGTEQYF. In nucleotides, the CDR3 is TGTGCCAGCAGCTTGGGTAGCGGGACCGAGCAGTACTTC.

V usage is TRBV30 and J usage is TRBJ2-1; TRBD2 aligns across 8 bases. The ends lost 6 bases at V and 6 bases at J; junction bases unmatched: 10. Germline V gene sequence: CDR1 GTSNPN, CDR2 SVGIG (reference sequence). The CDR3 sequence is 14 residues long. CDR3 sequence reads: CACLSGAFVNEQFF. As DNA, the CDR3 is TGTGCCTGCCTTAGCGGGGCTTTTGTCAATGAGCAGTTCTTC.

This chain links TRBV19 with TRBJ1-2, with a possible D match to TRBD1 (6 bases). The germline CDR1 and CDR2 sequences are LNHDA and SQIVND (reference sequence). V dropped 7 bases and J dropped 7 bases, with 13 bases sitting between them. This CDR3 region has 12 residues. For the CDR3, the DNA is TGTGCCAGTAAAGAACAGGGACGTGGCTACACCTTC. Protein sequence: CASKEQGRGYTF.

The CDR3 bases are TGCGCCAGCAGCCAGCCGGGACTAGCGGGGTACAATGAGCAGTTCTTC. Residues: CASSQPGLAGYNEQFF. The V and J genes are TRBV4-1 and TRBJ2-1, with TRBD2 matching over 13 bases. J lost 4 bases, V lost 3 bases, and 3 bases had no gene match. CDR1 and CDR2 from the germline V gene are MGHRA and YSYEKL. This CDR3 region has 16 residues.

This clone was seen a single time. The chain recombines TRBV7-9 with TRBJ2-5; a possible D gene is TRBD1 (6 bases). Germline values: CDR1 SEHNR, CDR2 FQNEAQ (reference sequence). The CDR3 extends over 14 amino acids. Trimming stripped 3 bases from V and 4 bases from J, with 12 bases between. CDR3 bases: TGTGCCAGCAGCTTGTTGGGGGCGGGAGAGACCCAGTACTTC. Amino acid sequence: CASSLLGAGETQYF.

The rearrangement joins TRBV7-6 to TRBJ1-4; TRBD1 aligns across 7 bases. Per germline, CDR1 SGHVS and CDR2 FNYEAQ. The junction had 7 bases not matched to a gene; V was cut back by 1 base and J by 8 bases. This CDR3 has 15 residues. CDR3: CASSLVDRAGEKLFF. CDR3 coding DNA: TGTGCCAGCAGCTTAGTTGACAGGGCGGGGGAAAAACTGTTTTTT.

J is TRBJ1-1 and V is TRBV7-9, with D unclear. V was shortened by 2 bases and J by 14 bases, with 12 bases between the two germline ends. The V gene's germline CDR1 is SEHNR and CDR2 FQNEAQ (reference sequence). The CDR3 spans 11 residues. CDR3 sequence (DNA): TGTGCCAGCAGCTTACAGGCCAAAGAGTTCTTT. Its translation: CASSLQAKEFF.

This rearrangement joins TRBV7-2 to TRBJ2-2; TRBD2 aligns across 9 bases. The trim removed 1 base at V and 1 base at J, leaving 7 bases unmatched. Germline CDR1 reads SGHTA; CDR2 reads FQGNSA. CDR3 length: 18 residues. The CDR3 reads CASSLGPLAGLNTGELFF. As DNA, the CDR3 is TGTGCCAGCAGCTTAGGGCCCCTAGCGGGGCTGAACACCGGGGAGCTGTTTTTT.

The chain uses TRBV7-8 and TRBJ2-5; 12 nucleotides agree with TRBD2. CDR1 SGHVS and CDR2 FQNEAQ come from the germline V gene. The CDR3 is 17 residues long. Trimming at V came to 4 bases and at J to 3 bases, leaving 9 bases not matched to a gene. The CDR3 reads CASSSTLAGGWEETQYF. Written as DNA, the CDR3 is TGTGCCAGCAGCTCCACACTAGCGGGGGGATGGGAAGAGACCCAGTACTTC.

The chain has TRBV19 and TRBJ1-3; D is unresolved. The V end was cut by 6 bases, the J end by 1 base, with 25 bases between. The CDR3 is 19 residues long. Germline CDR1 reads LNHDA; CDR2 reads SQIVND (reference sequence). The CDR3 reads CASSVPSTLLSGSGNTIYF. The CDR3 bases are TGTGCCAGTAGCGTTCCTAGCACTCTCCTCTCTGGATCTGGAAACACCATATATTTT.

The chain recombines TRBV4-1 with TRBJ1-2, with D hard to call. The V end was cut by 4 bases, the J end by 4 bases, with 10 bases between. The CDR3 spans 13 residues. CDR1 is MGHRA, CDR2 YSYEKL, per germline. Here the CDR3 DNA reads TGCGCCAGCAGCCTCTCACGGGGCTATGGCTACACCTTC. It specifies CASSLSRGYGYTF.

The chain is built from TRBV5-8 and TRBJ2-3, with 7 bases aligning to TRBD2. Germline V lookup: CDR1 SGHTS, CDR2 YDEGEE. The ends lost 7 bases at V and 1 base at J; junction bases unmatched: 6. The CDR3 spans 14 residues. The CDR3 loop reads CASAERGGTDTQYF. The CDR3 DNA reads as TGTGCCAGCGCTGAGCGGGGCGGCACAGATACGCAGTATTTT. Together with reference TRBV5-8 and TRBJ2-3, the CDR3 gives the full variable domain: EAGVTQSPTHLIKTRGQQATLRCSPISGHTSVYWYQQALGLGLQFLLWYDEGEERNRGNFPPRFSGRQFPNYSSELNVNALELEDSALYLCASAERGGTDTQYFGPGTRLTVL.